The entry that follows covers one TCR beta chain sequence. Its antigen is currently unknown. The source of the sample is a study of blood T cells in healthy people across ages. The study's findings and limits: Shifts in expanded clonotypes may have been confounded by donor CMV status, which was unknown.

This CDR3 spans 16 amino acids. CDR1 LGHDT and CDR2 YNNKEL come from the germline V gene (reference sequence). V shed 4 bases and J 0 bases; nucleotides not matched to a gene: 5. Sample-barcoded 5' priming and a J-beta primer mix drove a second PCR of roughly 7 to 11 cycles. TCRdb called the 5' RACE reads again in MiXCR, with one record for every CDR3 protein. Of more than 1 million distinct CDR3 sequences in the sample, 40% to 45% were seen once. The sequence was obtained from a woman in her fifties or sixties in good health. This chain links TRBV3-1 with TRBJ1-4, with TRBD1 matching over 7 bases. Sequencing was performed on blood. The CDR3 loop reads CASSPRQGATNEKLFF. The CDR3 coding sequence is TGTGCCAGCAGCCCTCGACAGGGAGCAACTAATGAAAAACTGTTTTTT.